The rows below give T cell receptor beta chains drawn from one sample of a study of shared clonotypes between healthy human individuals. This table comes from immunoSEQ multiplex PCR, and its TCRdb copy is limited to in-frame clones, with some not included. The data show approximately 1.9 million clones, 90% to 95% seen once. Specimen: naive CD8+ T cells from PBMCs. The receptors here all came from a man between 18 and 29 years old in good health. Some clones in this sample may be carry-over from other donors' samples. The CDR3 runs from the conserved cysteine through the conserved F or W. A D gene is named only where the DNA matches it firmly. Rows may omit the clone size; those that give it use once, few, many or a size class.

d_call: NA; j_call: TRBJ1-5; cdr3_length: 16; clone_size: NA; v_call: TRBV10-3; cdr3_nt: TGTGCCATCAGTGCTTCGGGGAACCCTAGCAATCAGCCCCAGCATTTT; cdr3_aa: CAISASGNPSNQPQHF
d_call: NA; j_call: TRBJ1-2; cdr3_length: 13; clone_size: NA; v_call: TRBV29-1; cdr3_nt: TGCAGCGTTGGGGTCGAAAGAAACTATGGCTACACCTTC; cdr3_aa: CSVGVERNYGYTF
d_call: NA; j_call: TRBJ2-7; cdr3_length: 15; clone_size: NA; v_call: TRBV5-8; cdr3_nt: TGTGCCAGCAGCTTAGGAACAGGTTCGCCTCCCGAGCAGTACTTC; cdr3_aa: CASSLGTGSPPEQYF
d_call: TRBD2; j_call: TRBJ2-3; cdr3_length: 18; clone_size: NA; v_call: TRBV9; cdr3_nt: TGTGCCAGCAGCGTAGTCGGGACTAGCGGGGGTAGCACAGATACGCAGTATTTT; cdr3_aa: CASSVVGTSGGSTDTQYF
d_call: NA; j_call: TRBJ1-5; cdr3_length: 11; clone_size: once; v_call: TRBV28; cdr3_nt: TGTGCCGTAGGGGAAAAAAAGCCCCAGCATTTT; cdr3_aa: CAVGEKKPQHF
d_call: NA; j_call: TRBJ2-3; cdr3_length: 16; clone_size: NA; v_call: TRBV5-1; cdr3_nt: TGCGCCAGCAGCAGGGGGACACTTCCTGGCACAGATACGCAGTATTTT; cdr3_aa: CASSRGTLPGTDTQYF
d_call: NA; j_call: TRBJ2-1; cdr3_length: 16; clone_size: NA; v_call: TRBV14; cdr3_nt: TGTGCCAGCAGCCCAGGTAGGGGGGGTTCCTACAATGAGCAGTTCTTC; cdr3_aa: CASSPGRGGSYNEQFF
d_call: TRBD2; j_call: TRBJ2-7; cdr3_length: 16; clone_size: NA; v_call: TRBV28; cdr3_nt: TGTGCCAGCAGTTCCTGGACTAGCGGGAGGACCTACGAGCAGTACTTC; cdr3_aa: CASSSWTSGRTYEQYF
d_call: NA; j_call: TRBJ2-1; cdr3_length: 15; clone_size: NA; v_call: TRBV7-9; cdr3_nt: TGTGCCAGCAGTAACACCGGGACTCCTGGAGGTGAGCAGTTCTTC; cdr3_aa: CASSNTGTPGGEQFF
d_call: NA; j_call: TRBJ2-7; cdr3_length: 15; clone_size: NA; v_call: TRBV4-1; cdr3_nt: TGCGCCAGCAGCCAAGGTCCGGCCGTGTCCTACGAGCAGTACTTC; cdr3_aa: CASSQGPAVSYEQYF
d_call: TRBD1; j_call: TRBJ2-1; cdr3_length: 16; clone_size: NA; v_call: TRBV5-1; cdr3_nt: TGCGCCAGCAGCTTGTACGGGACAGGGAGTTGGAATGAGCAGTTCTTC; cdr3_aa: CASSLYGTGSWNEQFF
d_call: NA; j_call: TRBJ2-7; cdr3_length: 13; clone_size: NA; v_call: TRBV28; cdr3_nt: TGTGCCAGCGAGGGGACATCCAGCTACGAGCAGTACTTC; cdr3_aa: CASEGTSSYEQYF
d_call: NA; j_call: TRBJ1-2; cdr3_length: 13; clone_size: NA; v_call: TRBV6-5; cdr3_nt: TGTGCCAGCTCCCTGGGTTGGGATAATGGCTACACCTTC; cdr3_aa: CASSLGWDNGYTF
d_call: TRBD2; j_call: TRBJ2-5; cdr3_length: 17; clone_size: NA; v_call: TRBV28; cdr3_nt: TGTGCCAGCAGTTTACCACTAGCGGGAGGGCCCTGGGAGACCCAGTACTTC; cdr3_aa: CASSLPLAGGPWETQYF
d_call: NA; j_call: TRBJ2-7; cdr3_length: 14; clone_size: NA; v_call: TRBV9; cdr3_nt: TGTGCCAGCAGCGTAGACAGGGTGGGCTACGAGCAGTACTTC; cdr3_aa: CASSVDRVGYEQYF
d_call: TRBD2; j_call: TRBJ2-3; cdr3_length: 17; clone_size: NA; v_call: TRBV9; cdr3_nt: TGTGCCAGCAGCGTAGAACATAGCGGGGACCACACAGATACGCAGTATTTT; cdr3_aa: CASSVEHSGDHTDTQYF
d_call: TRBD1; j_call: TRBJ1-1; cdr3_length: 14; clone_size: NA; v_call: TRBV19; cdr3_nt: TGTGCCAGTGGCGGGACAGGGGAGGACACTGAAGCTTTCTTT; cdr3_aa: CASGGTGEDTEAFF
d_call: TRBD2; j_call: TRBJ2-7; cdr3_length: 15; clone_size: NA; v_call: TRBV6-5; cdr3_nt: TGTGCCAGCAGTCCCCGGGGTAGCGGGCTGTACGAGCAGTACTTC; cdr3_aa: CASSPRGSGLYEQYF
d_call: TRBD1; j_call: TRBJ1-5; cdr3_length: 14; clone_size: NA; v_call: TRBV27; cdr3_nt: TGTGCCAGCAGTGAAACAGGGGCCCATCAGCCCCAGCATTTT; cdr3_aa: CASSETGAHQPQHF
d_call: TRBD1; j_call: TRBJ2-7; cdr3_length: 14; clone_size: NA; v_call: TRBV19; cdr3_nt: TGTGCCAGTAGTTTGGGACAGACCTCCTACGAGCAGTACTTC; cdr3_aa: CASSLGQTSYEQYF
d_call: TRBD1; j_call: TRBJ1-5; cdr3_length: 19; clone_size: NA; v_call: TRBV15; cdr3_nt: TGTGCCACCAGCAGAGTCCCGGGACAGGGGGCAACGAGCAATCAGCCCCAGCATTTT; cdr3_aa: CATSRVPGQGATSNQPQHF
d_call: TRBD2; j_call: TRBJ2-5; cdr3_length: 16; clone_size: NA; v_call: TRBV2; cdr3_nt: TGTGCCAGCAGCCTCCTGACTAGCGGGGGCCAAGAGACCCAGTACTTC; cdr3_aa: CASSLLTSGGQETQYF
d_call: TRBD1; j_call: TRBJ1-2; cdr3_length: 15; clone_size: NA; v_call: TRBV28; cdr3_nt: TGTGCCAGCAGACTAACAGGGGGAGTAAGCTATGGCTACACCTTC; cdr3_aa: CASRLTGGVSYGYTF
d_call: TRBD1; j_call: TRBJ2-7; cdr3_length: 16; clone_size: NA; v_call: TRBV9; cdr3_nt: TGTGCCAGCAGCGTAGGGGGACAGGTTGACTCCTACGAGCAGTACTTC; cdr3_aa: CASSVGGQVDSYEQYF
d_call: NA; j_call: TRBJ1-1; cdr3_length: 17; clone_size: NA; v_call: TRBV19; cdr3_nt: TGTGCCAGTAGTATCGATAGGTTAGGGGGGGCGCAGACTGAAGCTTTCTTT; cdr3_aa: CASSIDRLGGAQTEAFF
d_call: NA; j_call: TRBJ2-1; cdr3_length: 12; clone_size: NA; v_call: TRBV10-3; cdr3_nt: TGTGCCATCAGGGTAGGTAAGAATGAGCAGTTCTTC; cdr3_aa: CAIRVGKNEQFF
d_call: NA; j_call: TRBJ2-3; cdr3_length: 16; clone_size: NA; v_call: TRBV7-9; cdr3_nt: TGTGCCAGCAGCTTACGGGTATCCACAAGCACAGATACGCAGTATTTT; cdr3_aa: CASSLRVSTSTDTQYF